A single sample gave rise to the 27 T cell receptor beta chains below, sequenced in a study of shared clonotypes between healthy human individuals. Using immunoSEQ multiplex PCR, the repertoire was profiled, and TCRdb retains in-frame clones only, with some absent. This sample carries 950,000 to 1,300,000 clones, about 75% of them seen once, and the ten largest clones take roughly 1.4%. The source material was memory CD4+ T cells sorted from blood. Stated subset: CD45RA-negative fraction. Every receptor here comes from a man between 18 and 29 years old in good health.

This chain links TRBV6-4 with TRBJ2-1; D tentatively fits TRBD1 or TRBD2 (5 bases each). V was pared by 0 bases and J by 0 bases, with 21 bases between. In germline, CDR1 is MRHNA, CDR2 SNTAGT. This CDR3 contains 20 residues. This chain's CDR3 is CASSDSTGRDLNRSYNEQFF. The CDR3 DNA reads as TGTGCCAGCAGTGACTCGACCGGCAGGGACCTAAACCGCTCCTACAATGAGCAGTTCTTC.

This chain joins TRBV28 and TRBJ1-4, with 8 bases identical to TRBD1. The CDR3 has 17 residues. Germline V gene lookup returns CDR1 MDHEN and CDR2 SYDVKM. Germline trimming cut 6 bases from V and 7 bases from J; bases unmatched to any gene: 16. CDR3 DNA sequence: TGTGCCAGCAGCCTTCGAATCGGACAGGGAAAGTTTGAAAAACTGTTTTTT. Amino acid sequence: CASSLRIGQGKFEKLFF.

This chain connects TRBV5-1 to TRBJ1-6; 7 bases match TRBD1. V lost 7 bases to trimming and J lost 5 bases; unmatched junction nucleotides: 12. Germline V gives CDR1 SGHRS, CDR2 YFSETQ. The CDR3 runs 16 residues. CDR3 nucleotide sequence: TGCGCCAGCTCAAGGGGGCAGGCTAGCAATAATTCACCCCTCCACTTT. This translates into CASSRGQASNNSPLHF.

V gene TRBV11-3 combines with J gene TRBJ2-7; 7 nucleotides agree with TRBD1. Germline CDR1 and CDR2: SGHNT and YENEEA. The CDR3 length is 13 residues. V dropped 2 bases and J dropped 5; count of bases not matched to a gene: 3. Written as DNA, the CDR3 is TGTGCCAGCAGCTTAACGGACAGGAACGAGCAGTACTTC. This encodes CASSLTDRNEQYF.

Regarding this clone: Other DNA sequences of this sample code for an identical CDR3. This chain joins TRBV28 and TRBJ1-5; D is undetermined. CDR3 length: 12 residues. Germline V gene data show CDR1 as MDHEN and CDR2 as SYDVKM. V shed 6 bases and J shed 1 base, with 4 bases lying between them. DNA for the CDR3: TGTGCCAGCAGAGGGAGCAATCAGCCCCAGCATTTT. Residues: CASRGSNQPQHF. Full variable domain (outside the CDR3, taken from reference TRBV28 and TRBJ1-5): DVKVTQSSRYLVKRTGEKVFLECVQDMDHENMFWYRQDPGLGLRLIYFSYDVKMKEKGDIPEGYSVSREKKERFSLILESASTNQTSMYLCASRGSNQPQHFGDGTRLSIL.

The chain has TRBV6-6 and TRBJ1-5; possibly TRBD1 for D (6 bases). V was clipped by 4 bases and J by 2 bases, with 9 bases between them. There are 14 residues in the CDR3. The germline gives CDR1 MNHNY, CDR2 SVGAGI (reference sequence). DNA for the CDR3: TGTGCCAGCAGTTCAGGGGTAGGCAATCAGCCCCAGCATTTT. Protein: CASSSGVGNQPQHF.

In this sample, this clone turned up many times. CDR3 in amino acids: CATSSMRISGEGGSSLAKNIQYF. The CDR3 coding sequence is TGTGCCACCAGCAGTATGAGAATCTCAGGGGAGGGGGGATCCTCCCTAGCCAAAAACATTCAGTACTTC. The chain uses TRBV15 and TRBJ2-4, with D maybe TRBD2 (7 bases). CDR3 length: 23 amino acids. Trimming took off 3 bases at V and 0 bases at J, with 33 bases between the two ends. Germline CDR1 and CDR2: LNHNV and YYDKDF (reference sequence).

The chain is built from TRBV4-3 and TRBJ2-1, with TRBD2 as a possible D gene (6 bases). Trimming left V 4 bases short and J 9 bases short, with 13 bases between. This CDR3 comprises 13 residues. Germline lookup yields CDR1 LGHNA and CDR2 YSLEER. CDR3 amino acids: CASSRDFYGEQFF. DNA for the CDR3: TGCGCCAGCAGCCGGGACTTTTACGGTGAGCAGTTCTTC.

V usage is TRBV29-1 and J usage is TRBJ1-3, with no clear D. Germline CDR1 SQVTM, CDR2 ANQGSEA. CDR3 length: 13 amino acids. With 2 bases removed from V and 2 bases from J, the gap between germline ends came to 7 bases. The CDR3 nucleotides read TGCAGCGTTGAAAAGTTGGCTGGAAACACCATATATTTT. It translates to CSVEKLAGNTIYF.

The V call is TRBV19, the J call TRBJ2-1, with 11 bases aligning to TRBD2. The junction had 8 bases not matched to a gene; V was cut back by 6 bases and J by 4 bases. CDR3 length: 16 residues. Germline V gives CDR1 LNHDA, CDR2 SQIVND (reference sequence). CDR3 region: CASSQFSGGAYNEQFF. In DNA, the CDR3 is TGTGCCAGTAGCCAGTTTAGCGGGGGGGCTTACAATGAGCAGTTCTTC.

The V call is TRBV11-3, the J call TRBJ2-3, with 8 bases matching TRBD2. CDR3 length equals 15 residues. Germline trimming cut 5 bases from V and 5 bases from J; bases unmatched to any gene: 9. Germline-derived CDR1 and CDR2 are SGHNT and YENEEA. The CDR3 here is CASSQDGGAGDTQYF. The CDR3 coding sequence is TGTGCCAGCAGCCAAGACGGGGGGGCTGGAGATACGCAGTATTTT.

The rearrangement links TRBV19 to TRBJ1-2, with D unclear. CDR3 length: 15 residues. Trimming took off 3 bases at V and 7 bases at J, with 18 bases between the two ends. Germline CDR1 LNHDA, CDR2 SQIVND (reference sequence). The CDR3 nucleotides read TGTGCCAGTAGTATCTTGTCCCCCCCGGTTCGTGGCTACACCTTC. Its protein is CASSILSPPVRGYTF.

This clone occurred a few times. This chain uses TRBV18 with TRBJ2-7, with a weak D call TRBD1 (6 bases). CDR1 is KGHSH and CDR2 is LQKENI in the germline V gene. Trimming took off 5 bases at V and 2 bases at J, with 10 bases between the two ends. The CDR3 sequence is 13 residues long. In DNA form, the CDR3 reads TGTGCCAGCTCATGGGGGCGAACCTACGAGCAGTACTTC. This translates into CASSWGRTYEQYF. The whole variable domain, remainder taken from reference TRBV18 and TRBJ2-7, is NAGVMQNPRHLVRRRGQEARLRCSPMKGHSHVYWYRQLPEEGLKFMVYLQKENIIDESGMPKERFSAEFPKEGPSILRIQQVVRGDSAAYFCASSWGRTYEQYFGPGTRLTVT.

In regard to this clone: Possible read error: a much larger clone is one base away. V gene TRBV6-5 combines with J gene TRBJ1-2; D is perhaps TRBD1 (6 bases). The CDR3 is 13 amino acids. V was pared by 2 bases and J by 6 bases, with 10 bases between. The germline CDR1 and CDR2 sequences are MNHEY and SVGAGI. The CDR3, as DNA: TGTGCCAGCAGTTACCCTTCAGGGGATGGCTACACCTTC. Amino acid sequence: CASSYPSGDGYTF.

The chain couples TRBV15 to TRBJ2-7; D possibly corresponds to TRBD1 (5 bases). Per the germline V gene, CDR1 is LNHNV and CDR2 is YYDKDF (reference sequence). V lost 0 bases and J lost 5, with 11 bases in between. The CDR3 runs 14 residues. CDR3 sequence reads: CATSRDLGRNEQYF. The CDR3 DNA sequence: TGTGCCACCAGCAGAGATCTGGGGCGGAACGAGCAGTACTTC.

Here the CDR3 DNA reads TGTGCCAGCAGCTTCCCGTTGGGACAGGGGGACCGGTACGAGCAGTACTTC. Its translation: CASSFPLGQGDRYEQYF. This chain links TRBV7-9 with TRBJ2-7; TRBD1 aligns across 11 bases. The CDR3 is 17 residues long. V shed 3 bases and J 4 bases; nucleotides not matched to a gene: 11. Germline V lookup: CDR1 SEHNR, CDR2 FQNEAQ (reference sequence).

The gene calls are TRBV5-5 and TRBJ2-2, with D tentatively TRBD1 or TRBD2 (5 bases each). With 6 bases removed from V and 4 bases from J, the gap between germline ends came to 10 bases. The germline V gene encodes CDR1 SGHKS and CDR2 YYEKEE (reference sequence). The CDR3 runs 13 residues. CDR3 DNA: TGTGCCAGCACTCCGGGGCCCACCGGGGAGCTGTTTTTT. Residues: CASTPGPTGELFF.

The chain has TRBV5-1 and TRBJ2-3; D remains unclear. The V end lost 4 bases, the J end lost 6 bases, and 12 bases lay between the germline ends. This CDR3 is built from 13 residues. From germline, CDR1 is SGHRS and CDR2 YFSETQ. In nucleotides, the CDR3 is TGCGCCAGCAGCGTAAGGATGCGGGATACGCAGTATTTT. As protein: CASSVRMRDTQYF.

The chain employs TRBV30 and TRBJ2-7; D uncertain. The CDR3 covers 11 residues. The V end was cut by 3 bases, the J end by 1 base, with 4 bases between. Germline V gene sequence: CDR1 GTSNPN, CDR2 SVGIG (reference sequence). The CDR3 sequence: CAWSQSYEQYF. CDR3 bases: TGTGCCTGGAGCCAATCCTACGAGCAGTACTTC.

CDR3 protein: CASSQDRGLVDGYTF. CDR3 nucleotide sequence: TGCGCCAGCAGCCAAGATCGTGGTTTGGTGGATGGCTACACCTTC. This chain uses TRBV4-1 with TRBJ1-2; D is unresolved. This CDR3 is built from 15 residues. Trimming pared 0 bases from V and 6 bases from J, leaving 14 bases between. Germline loops: CDR1 MGHRA, CDR2 YSYEKL.

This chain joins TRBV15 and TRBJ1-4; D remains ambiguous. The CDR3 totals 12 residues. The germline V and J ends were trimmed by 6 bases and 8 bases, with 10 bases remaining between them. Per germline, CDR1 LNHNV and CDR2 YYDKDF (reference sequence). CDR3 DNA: TGTGCCACCAGTGATAATTCCGAAAAACTGTTTTTT. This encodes CATSDNSEKLFF.

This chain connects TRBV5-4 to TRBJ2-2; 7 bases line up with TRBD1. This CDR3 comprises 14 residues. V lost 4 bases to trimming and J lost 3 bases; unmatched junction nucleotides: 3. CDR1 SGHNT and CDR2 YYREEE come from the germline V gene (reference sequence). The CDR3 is CASSPDRYTGELFF. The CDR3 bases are TGTGCCAGCAGCCCGGACAGGTACACCGGGGAGCTGTTTTTT.

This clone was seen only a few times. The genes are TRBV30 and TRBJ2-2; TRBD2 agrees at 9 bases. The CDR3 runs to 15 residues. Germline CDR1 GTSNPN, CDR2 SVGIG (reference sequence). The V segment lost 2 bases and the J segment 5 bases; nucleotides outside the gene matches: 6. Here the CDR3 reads CAWSSGTSSTGELFF. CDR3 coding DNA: TGTGCCTGGAGTTCCGGGACTAGCAGTACCGGGGAGCTGTTTTTT.

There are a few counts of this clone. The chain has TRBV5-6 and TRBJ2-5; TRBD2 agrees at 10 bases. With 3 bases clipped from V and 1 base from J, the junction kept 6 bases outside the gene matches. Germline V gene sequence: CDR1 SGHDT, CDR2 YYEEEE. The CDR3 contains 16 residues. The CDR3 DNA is TGTGCCAGCAGCTCCGCCGGGACTAGCGTCCAAGAGACCCAGTACTTC. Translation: CASSSAGTSVQETQYF.

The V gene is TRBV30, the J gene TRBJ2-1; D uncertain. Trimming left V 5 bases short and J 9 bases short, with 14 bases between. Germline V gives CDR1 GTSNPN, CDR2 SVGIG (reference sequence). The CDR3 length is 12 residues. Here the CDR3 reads CAWAPLSSEQFF. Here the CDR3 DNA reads TGTGCCTGGGCCCCGCTATCCAGTGAGCAGTTCTTC.

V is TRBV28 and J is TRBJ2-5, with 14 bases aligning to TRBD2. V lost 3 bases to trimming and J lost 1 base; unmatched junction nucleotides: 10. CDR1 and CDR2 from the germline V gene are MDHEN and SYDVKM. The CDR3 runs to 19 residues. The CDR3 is CASSFQYRGTSGGQETQYF. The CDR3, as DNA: TGTGCCAGCAGTTTTCAGTATCGGGGGACTAGCGGGGGCCAAGAGACCCAGTACTTC.

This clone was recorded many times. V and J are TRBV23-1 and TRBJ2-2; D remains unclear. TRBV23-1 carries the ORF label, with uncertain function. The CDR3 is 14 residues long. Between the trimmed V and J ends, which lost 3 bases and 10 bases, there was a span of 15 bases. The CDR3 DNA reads TGCGCCAGCAGTCACGGTTGGGAAGAGGTGGAGCTGTTTTTT. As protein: CASSHGWEEVELFF.